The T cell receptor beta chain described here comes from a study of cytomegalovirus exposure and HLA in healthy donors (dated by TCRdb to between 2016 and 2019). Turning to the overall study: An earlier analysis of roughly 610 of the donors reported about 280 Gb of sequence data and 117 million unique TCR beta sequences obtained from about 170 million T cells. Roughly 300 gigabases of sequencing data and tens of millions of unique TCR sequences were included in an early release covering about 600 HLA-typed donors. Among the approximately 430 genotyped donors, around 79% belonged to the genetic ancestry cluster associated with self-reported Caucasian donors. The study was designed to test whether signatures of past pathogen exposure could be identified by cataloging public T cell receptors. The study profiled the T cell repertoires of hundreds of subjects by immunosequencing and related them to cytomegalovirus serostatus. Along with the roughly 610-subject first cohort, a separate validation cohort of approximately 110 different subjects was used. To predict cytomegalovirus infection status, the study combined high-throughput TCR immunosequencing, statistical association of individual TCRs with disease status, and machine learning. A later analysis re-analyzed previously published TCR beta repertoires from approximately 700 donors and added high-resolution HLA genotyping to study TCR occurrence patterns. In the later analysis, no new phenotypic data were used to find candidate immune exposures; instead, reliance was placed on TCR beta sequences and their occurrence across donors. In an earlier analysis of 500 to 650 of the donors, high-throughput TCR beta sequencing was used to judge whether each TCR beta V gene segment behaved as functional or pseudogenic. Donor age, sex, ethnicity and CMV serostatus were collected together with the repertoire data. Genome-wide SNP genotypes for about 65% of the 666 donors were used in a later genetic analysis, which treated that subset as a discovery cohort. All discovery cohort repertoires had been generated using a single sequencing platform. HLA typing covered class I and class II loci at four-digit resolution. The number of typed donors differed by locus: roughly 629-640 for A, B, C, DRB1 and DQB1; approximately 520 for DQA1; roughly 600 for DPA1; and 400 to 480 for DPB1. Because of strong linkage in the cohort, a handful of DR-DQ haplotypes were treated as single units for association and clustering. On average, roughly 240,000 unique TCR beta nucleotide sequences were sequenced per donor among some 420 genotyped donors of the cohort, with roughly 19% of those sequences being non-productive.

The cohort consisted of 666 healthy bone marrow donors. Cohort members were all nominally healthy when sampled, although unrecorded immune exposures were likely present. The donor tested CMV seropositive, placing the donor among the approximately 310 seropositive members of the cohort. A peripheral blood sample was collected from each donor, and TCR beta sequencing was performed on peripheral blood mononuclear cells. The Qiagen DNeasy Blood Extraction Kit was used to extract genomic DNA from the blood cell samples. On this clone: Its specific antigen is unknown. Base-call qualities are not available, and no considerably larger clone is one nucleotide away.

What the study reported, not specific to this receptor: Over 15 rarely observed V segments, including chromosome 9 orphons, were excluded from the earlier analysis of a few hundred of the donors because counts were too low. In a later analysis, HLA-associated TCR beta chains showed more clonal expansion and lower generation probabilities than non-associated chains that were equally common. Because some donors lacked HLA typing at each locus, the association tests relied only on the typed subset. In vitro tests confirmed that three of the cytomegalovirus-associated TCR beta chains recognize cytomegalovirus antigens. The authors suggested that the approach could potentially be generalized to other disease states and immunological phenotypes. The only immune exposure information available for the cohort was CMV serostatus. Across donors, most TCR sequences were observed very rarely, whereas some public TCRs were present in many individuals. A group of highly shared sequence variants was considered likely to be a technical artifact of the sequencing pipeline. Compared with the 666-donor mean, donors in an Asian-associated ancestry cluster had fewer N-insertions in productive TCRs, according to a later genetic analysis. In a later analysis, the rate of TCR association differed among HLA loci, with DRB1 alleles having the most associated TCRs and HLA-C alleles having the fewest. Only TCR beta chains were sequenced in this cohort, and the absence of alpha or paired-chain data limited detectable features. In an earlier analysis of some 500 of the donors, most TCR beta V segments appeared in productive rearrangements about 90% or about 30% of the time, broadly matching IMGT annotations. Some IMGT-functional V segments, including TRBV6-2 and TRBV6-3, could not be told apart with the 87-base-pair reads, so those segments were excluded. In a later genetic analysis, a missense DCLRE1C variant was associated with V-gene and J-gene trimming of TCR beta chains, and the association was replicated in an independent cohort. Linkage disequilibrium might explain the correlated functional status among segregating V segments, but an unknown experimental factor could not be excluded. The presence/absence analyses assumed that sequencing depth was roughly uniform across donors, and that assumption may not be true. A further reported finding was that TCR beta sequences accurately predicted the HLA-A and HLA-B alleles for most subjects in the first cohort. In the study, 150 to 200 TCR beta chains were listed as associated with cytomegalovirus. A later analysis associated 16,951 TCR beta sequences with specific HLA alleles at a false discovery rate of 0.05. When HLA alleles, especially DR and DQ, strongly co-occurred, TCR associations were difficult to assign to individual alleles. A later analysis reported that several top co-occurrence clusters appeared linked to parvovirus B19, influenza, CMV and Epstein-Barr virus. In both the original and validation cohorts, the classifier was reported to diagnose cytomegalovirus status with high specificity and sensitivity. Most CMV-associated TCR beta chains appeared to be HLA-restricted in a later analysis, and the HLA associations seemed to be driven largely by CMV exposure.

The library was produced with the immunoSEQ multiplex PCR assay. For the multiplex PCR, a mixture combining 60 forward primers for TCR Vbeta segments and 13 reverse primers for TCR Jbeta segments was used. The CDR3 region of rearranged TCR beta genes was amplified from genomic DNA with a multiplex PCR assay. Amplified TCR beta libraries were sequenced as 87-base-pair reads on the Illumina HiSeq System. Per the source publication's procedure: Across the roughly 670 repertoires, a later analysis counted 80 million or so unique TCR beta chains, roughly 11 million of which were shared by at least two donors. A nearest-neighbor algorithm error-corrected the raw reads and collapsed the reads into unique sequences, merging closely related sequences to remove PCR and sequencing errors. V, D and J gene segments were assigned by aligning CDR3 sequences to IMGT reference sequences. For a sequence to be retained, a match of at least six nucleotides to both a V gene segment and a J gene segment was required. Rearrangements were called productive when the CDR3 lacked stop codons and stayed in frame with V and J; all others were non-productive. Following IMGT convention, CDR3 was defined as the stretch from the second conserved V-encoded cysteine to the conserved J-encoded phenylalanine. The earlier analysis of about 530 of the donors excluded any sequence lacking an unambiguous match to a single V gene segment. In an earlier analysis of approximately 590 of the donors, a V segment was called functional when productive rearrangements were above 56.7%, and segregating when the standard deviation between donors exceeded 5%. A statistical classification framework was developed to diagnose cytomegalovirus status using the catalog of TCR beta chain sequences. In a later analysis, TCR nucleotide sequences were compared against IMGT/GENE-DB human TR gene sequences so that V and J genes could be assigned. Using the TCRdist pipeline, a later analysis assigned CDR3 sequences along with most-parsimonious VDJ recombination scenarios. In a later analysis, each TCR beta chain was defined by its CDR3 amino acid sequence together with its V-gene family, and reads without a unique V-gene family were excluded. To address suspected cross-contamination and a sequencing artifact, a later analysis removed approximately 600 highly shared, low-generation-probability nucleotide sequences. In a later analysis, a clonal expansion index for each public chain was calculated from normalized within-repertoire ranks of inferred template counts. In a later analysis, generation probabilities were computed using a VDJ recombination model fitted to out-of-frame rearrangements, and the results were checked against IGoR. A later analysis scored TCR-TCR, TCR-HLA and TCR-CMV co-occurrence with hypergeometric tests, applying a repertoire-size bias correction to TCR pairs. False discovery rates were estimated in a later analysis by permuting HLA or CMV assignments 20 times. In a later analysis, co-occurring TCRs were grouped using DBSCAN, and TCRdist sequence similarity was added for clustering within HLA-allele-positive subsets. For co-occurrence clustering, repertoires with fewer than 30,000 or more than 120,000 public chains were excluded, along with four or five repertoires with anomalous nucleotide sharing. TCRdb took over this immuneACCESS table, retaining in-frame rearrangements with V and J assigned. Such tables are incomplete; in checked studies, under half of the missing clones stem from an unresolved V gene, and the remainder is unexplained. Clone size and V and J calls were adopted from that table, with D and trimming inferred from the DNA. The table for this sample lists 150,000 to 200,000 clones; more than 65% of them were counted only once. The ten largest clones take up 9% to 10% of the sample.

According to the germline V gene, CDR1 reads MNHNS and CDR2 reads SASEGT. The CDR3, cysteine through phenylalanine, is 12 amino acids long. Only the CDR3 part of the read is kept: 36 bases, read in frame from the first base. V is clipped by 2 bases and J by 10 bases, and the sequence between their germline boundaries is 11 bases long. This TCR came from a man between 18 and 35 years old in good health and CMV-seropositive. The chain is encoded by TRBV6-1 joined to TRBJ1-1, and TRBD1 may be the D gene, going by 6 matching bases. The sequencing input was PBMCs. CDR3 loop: CASSEWGPRAFF. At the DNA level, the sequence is TGTGCCAGCAGTGAATGGGGGCCGCGAGCTTTCTTT.